Listed below are T cell receptor beta chains from one sample, sequenced in a study of blood T cells in healthy people across ages. TCRdb recomputed calls from the 5' RACE reads with MiXCR, one row per CDR3 protein. Here the sample spans some 1.7 million distinct CDR3 sequences, approximately 30% being singletons. Sequencing input: blood. These TCRs come from a woman in her 30s in good health. Both conserved end residues are part of each CDR3. A D gene is named only where the DNA matches it firmly. Size values are once, few and many counts, or a class for expanded clones, and some rows have none.

d_call	j_call	clone_size	v_call	cdr3_length	cdr3_aa	cdr3_nt
TRBD1	TRBJ2-7	NA	TRBV9	18	CASSVAPLQGAAEDEQYF	TGTGCCAGCAGCGTAGCCCCCTTGCAGGGGGCCGCAGAGGATGAGCAGTACTTC
TRBD2	TRBJ2-1	many	TRBV24-1	13	CATTGGSNNEQFF	TGTGCCACCACCGGGGGGTCCAACAATGAGCAGTTCTTC
TRBD2	TRBJ2-1	NA	TRBV6-5	16	CASSYQGLAGGNEQFF	TGTGCCAGCAGTTACCAGGGACTAGCGGGAGGGAATGAGCAGTTCTTC
NA	TRBJ2-1	few	TRBV7-9	16	CASRGIRAGLHNEQFF	TGTGCCAGCAGGGGTATAAGGGCAGGGCTACACAATGAGCAGTTCTTC
NA	TRBJ2-4	many	TRBV7-2	15	CASSLNSLAKNIQYF	TGTGCCAGCAGCTTAAACAGCCTAGCCAAAAACATTCAGTACTTC
TRBD1	TRBJ2-7	NA	TRBV20-1	15	CSARDYRGASYEQYF	TGCAGTGCTAGAGACTACAGGGGGGCCTCCTACGAGCAGTACTTC
TRBD1	TRBJ2-7	many	TRBV24-1	14	CATSDPRTGNEQYF	TGTGCCACCAGTGACCCAAGGACAGGAAACGAGCAGTACTTC
NA	TRBJ1-1	NA	TRBV7-9	16	CASSHGLSGMNTEAFF	TGTGCCAGCAGCCACGGACTCTCGGGCATGAACACTGAAGCTTTCTTT
TRBD2	TRBJ2-1	NA	TRBV20-1	15	CSAGASSGGGHEQFF	TGCAGTGCTGGAGCCAGTAGCGGGGGCGGGCATGAGCAGTTCTTC
NA	TRBJ1-4	few	TRBV27	16	CASSLKGSPTNEKLFF	TGTGCCAGCAGTTTAAAAGGGAGTCCAACTAATGAAAAACTGTTTTTT
TRBD1	TRBJ1-2	NA	TRBV5-1	15	CASSAQGAERLGYTF	TGCGCCAGCAGCGCCCAGGGGGCCGAAAGGCTAGGCTACACCTTC
TRBD1	TRBJ1-1	NA	TRBV7-2	16	CASSWGPPGGNTEAFF	TGTGCCAGCAGCTGGGGACCTCCAGGGGGGAACACTGAAGCTTTCTTT
NA	TRBJ1-4	NA	TRBV7-9	17	CASSLSQTDQKNEKLFF	TGTGCCAGCAGCTTATCCCAAACGGATCAGAAGAATGAAAAACTGTTTTTT
NA	TRBJ2-3	few	TRBV28	15	CASRERRWGTDTQYF	TGTGCCAGCAGGGAGAGAAGGTGGGGCACAGATACGCAGTATTTT
TRBD2	TRBJ2-7	NA	TRBV7-2	19	CASSSRASGLAGVKREQYF	TGTGCCAGCAGCTCTAGGGCTTCGGGACTAGCGGGAGTTAAGCGCGAGCAGTACTTC
TRBD2	TRBJ2-7	few	TRBV2	14	CASNLAGRTYEQYF	TGTGCCAGCAATTTAGCGGGGCGAACCTACGAGCAGTACTTC
NA	TRBJ1-1	few	TRBV2	15	CASRRSRQSNTEAFF	TGTGCCAGCAGGCGGTCGCGACAGTCGAACACTGAAGCTTTCTTT
TRBD1	TRBJ2-2	NA	TRBV6-1	16	CASSPFDRGYTGELFF	TGTGCCAGCAGTCCTTTCGACAGGGGATACACCGGGGAGCTGTTTTTT
NA	TRBJ2-3	NA	TRBV20-1	15	CSAMVASARGDTQYF	TGCAGTGCGATGGTGGCTAGCGCCCGAGGGGATACGCAGTATTTT
NA	TRBJ2-6	many	TRBV12-3/TRBV12-4	15	CASSLMPSGANVLTF	TGTGCCAGCAGTTTAATGCCCTCTGGGGCCAACGTCCTGACTTTC
NA	TRBJ2-2	few	TRBV20-1	14	CSARAEDGTGELFF	TGCAGTGCTAGAGCCGAGGACGGAACCGGGGAGCTGTTTTTT
TRBD2	TRBJ2-1	NA	TRBV2	12	CASSGTSFEQFF	TGTGCCAGCAGTGGGACTAGCTTTGAGCAGTTCTTC
NA	TRBJ2-4	NA	TRBV19	15	CASSIGRTAVYIQYF	TGTGCCAGTAGTATAGGGCGGACAGCAGTCTACATTCAGTACTTC
TRBD1	TRBJ2-5	NA	TRBV10-3	17	CAISETIQGATLETQYF	TGTGCCATCAGTGAGACAATACAGGGGGCTACGTTAGAGACCCAGTACTTC
NA	TRBJ2-1	few	TRBV9	15	CASSDGQISYNEQFF	TGTGCCAGCAGCGATGGGCAGATCTCCTACAATGAGCAGTTCTTC
NA	TRBJ2-5	NA	TRBV20-1	14	CSARTDPYQETQYF	TGCAGTGCTCGGACGGATCCCTACCAAGAGACCCAGTACTTC
TRBD2	TRBJ2-7	NA	TRBV27	17	CASSLSMGTTQSYEQYF	TGTGCCAGCAGTTTATCGATGGGGACTACCCAATCCTACGAGCAGTACTTC
NA	TRBJ2-1	few	TRBV15	13	CATSYQSYNEQFF	TGTGCCACCAGCTATCAATCCTACAATGAGCAGTTCTTC
NA	TRBJ2-1	few	TRBV6-5	16	CASSYGYLSSYNEQFF	TGTGCCAGCAGTTACGGTTACTTAAGCTCCTACAATGAGCAGTTCTTC
NA	TRBJ1-5	NA	TRBV5-1	14	CASSLDGGDGPQHF	TGCGCCAGCAGCTTGGATGGGGGAGACGGACCCCAGCATTTT
NA	TRBJ2-1	many	TRBV12-5	14	CASALTDSYNEQFF	TGTGCTAGTGCCCTAACGGACTCCTACAATGAGCAGTTCTTC
TRBD1	TRBJ2-5	NA	TRBV12-5	17	CASGSTGDGRFQETQYF	TGTGCTAGTGGTTCGACAGGGGATGGGAGGTTCCAAGAGACCCAGTACTTC
NA	TRBJ2-2	once	TRBV7-9	14	CASDPTANTGELFF	TGTGCCAGCGATCCGACAGCGAACACCGGGGAGCTGTTTTTT
NA	TRBJ2-7	many	TRBV28	15	CASAPLGGWGHEQYF	TGTGCCAGCGCTCCCCTGGGGGGGTGGGGGCACGAGCAGTACTTC
NA	TRBJ2-3	few	TRBV20-1	12	CSARGRQGLQYF	TGCAGTGCTAGAGGCCGGCAGGGGTTGCAGTATTTT
NA	TRBJ2-1	NA	TRBV7-7	13	CASSTDRVGEQFF	TGTGCCAGCAGCACGGATAGGGTGGGTGAGCAGTTCTTC
NA	TRBJ1-1	NA	TRBV7-3	14	CASSFGQSNTEAFF	TGTGCCAGCAGCTTCGGGCAGAGCAACACTGAAGCTTTCTTT
NA	TRBJ2-1	few	TRBV5-6	16	CASSPGRGGRDHEQFF	TGTGCCAGCAGCCCCGGTAGGGGGGGGCGCGATCATGAGCAGTTCTTC
NA	TRBJ2-3	NA	TRBV24-1	12	CATRGAADTQYF	TGTGCCACTCGGGGGGCAGCGGATACGCAGTATTTT
NA	TRBJ1-1	NA	TRBV29-1	13	CSTRESLGTEAFF	TGCAGCACCCGTGAAAGTTTGGGCACTGAAGCTTTCTTT
TRBD2	TRBJ2-1	many	TRBV20-1	16	CSASPTDWTSGNEQFF	TGCAGTGCTAGCCCAACCGACTGGACTAGCGGCAATGAGCAGTTCTTC
NA	TRBJ1-2	many	TRBV2	11	CASKLGYGYTF	TGTGCCAGCAAGCTGGGTTATGGCTACACCTTC
NA	TRBJ1-5	NA	TRBV28	16	CASSHYLGGKNQPQHF	TGTGCCAGCAGCCATTATCTCGGAGGAAAGAATCAGCCCCAGCATTTT
TRBD2	TRBJ2-3	many	TRBV18	17	CASSPGLAGSGTDTQYF	TGTGCCAGCTCACCGGGACTAGCGGGGTCTGGCACAGATACGCAGTATTTT
NA	TRBJ2-7	few	TRBV6-1	13	CASSWEAGLEQYF	TGTGCCAGCAGTTGGGAAGCCGGGCTCGAGCAGTACTTC